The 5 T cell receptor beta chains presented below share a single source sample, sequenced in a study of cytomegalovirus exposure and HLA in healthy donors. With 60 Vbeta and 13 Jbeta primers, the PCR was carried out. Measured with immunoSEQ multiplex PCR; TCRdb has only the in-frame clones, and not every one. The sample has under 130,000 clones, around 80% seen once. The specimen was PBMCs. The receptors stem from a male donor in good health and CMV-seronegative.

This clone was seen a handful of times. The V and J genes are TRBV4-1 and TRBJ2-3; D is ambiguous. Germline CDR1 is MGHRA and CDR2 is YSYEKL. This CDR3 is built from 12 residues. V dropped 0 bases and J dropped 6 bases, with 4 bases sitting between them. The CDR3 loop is CASSQDLDTQYF. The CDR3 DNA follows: TGCGCCAGCAGCCAAGATCTCGATACGCAGTATTTT.

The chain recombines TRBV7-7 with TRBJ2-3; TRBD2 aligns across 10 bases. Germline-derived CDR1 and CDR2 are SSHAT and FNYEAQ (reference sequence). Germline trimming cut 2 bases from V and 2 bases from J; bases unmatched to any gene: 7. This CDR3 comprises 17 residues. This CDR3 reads CASSLTLAGGLTDTQYF. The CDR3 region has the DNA TGTGCCAGCAGCTTAACCTTAGCGGGAGGACTCACAGATACGCAGTATTTT.

The CDR3 region is CASSLLTGTGHGYTF. The DNA for the CDR3 is TGTGCCAGCAGCCTACTCACCGGGACAGGCCATGGCTACACCTTC. The V gene is TRBV2, the J gene TRBJ1-2; 8 bases are shared with TRBD1. V lost 6 bases and J lost 6; bases outside the gene matches: 12. Germline CDR1 reads SNHLY; CDR2 reads FYNNEI. The CDR3 is made up of 15 amino acids.

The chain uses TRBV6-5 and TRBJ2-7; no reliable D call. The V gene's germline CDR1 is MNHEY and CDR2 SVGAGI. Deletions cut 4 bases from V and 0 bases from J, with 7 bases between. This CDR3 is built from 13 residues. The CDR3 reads CASSSTNSYEQYF. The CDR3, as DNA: TGTGCCAGCAGTTCCACTAACTCCTACGAGCAGTACTTC.

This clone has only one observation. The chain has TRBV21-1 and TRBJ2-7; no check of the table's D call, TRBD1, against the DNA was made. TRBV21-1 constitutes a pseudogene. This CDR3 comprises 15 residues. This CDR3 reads CAEGPSTGVAYEQYF. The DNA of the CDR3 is TGTGCCGAGGGGCCATCTACAGGGGTCGCCTACGAGCAGTACTTC.